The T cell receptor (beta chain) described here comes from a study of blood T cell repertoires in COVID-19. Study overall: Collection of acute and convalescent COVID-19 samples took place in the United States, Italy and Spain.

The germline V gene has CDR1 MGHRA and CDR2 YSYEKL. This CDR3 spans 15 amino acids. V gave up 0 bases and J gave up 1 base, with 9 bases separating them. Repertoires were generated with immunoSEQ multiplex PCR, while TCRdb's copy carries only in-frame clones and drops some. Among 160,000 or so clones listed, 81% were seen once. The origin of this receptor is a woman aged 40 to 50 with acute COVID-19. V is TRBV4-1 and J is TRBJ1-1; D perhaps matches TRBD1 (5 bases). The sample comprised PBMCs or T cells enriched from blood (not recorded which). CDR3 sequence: CASSQDGAGNTEAFF. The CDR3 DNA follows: TGCGCCAGCAGCCAAGATGGGGCAGGGAACACTGAAGCTTTCTTT.